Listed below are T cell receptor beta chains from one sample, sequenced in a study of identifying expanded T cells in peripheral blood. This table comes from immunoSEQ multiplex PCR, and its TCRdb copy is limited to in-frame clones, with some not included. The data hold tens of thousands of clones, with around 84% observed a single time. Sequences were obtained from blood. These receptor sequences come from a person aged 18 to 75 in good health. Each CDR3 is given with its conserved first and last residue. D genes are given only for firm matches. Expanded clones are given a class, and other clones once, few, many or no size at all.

TGTGCCAGCAGCGACAGGGTTAATGAGCAGTTCTTC CASSDRVNEQFF . TRBD1 TRBJ2-1 TRBV7-9
TGTGCCAGCAGTGCAAAGGGGCTGTACTCCGGGGAGCTGTTTTTT CASSAKGLYSGELFF . . TRBJ2-2 TRBV2
TGTGCCAGTAGTATTTTACGACTGAACTATGGCTACACCTTC CASSILRLNYGYTF . . TRBJ1-2 TRBV19
TGTGCCAGCAGCCCCCCCGGACAGGGGGGAAAGCAGTACTTC CASSPPGQGGKQYF . . TRBJ2-7 TRBV21-1
TGTGCCAGCAGCTTAGAAGGGAGCTCTGGAAACACCATATATTTT CASSLEGSSGNTIYF few . TRBJ1-3 TRBV7-8
TGTGCCAGCAGTTTAAGGGGGTTAACCTCTGGAAACACCATATATTTT CASSLRGLTSGNTIYF . . TRBJ1-3 TRBV28
TGTGCCAGCAGCTTTAGGGGTGCCGGGTGGGGCGATGAGCAGTTCTTC CASSFRGAGWGDEQFF . . TRBJ2-1 TRBV7-8
TGTGCCAGCAGCTTAGAAGGGGCTGGTGAAGCTTTCTTT CASSLEGAGEAFF . . TRBJ1-1 TRBV11-2
TGTGCCTGGGTGACCTGGGGTACCCCCTATGGCTACACCTTC CAWVTWGTPYGYTF . . TRBJ1-2 TRBV30
TGTGCCAGGACACTCACACCGACTGACGAGCAGTACTTC CARTLTPTDEQYF . . TRBJ2-7 TRBV2
TGTGCCTGGGAGCTAGGACACAATGAGCAGTTCTTC CAWELGHNEQFF once . TRBJ2-1 TRBV30
TGTGCCAGCAGCTTGTCCGGGGGGAACACTGAAGCTTTCTTT CASSLSGGNTEAFF many . TRBJ1-1 TRBV5-4
TGTGCCAGCAGTTTAACCGGAAACACCATATATTTT CASSLTGNTIYF few . TRBJ1-3 TRBV28
TGTGCCAGTAGTATTGGAAGCGGACCCACAGATACGCAGTATTTT CASSIGSGPTDTQYF . . TRBJ2-3 TRBV19
TGTGCCAGCAGCTTACCAGAGGGGAGCTACGAGCAGTACTTC CASSLPEGSYEQYF once . TRBJ2-7 TRBV7-9
TGTGCCACCAGCAGAGATGTTAAGGGGGTACTAGAGACCCAGTACTTC CATSRDVKGVLETQYF . . TRBJ2-5 TRBV15
TGTGCCAGCAGTCCCGCCAAAGTGGAGACCCAGTACTTC CASSPAKVETQYF . . TRBJ2-5 TRBV28